The next 10 T cell receptor beta chains were all read from a single sample in a study of sequential checkpoint blockade in melanoma. The repertoire was sequenced with immunoSEQ multiplex PCR; TCRdb's copy has only in-frame clones and lacks some. The repertoire holds 5,000 to 6,500 clones, with roughly 18% as singletons. Noted treatment: randomized to nivolumab then ipilimumab (arm A) or the reverse (arm B). The material sequenced was tumor tissue (inferred from file names), taken from a patient given nivolumab and ipilimumab in sequence. The receptors originated from a human donor with melanoma.

This chain uses TRBV19 with TRBJ1-2, with 10 bases matching TRBD1. The V gene end was trimmed by 5 bases and the J gene end by 4 bases; junction bases not matched to a gene: 10. Germline CDR1 is LNHDA and CDR2 is SQIVND (reference sequence). CDR3 length: 16 amino acids. CDR3 residues: CASSSAGTGVSYGYTF. The CDR3 DNA reads as TGTGCCAGTAGTTCCGCCGGGACAGGGGTTAGCTATGGCTACACCTTC.

The chain carries TRBV11-3 and TRBJ2-1, with TRBD2 matching over 11 bases. The J segment lost 0 bases and the V segment lost 5 bases, leaving 9 bases of the junction unmatched. The germline V gene encodes CDR1 SGHNT and CDR2 YENEEA. This CDR3 has 18 residues. CDR3 region: CASSKLAGAGSSYNEQFF. The CDR3 coding sequence is TGTGCCAGCAGCAAACTAGCGGGGGCCGGTAGCTCCTACAATGAGCAGTTCTTC.

This clone was detected many times. V usage is TRBV11-3 and J usage is TRBJ2-2; D remains unclear. Trimming cost V 4 bases and J 7 bases, with 13 bases left between them. The CDR3 runs 14 residues. CDR1 SGHNT and CDR2 YENEEA come from the germline V gene. CDR3 in amino acids: CASSSQRMIGELFF. The CDR3 DNA is TGTGCCAGCAGCTCACAGAGGATGATCGGGGAGCTGTTTTTT.

This clone was counted between two and nine times. This sequence joins TRBV7-6 and TRBJ1-2; D is unresolved. Germline V CDR1 and CDR2: SGHVS, FNYEAQ. CDR3 size: 14 residues. Trimming took off 5 bases at V and 6 bases at J, with 16 bases between the two ends. The CDR3 coding sequence is TGTGCCAGCAGCCGACTTGGGTGGGCCGATGGCTACACCTTC. It yields the protein CASSRLGWADGYTF.

This chain joins TRBV30 and TRBJ2-7; perhaps TRBD2 as D (5 bases). CDR1 is GTSNPN and CDR2 is SVGIG in the germline V gene (reference sequence). This CDR3 comprises 12 residues. The germline V and J ends were trimmed by 3 bases and 4 bases, with 10 bases remaining between them. In DNA, the CDR3 is TGTGCCTGGAGAGGACCGGGGTACGAGCAGTACTTC. This codes for CAWRGPGYEQYF. The full variable domain, its missing parts supplied by reference TRBV30 and TRBJ2-7, is SQTIHQWPATLVQPVGSPLSLECTVEGTSNPNLYWYRQAAGRGLQLLFYSVGIGQISSEVPQNLSASRPQDRQFILSSKKLLLSDSGFYLCAWRGPGYEQYFGPGTRLTVT.

The chain couples TRBV19 to TRBJ1-3; no reliable D call. Germline CDR1 and CDR2: LNHDA and SQIVND (reference sequence). The CDR3 runs 15 residues. Trimming stripped 3 bases from V and 7 bases from J, with 16 bases between. The CDR3 loop reads CASSMGEGLWNTIYF. The CDR3 DNA reads as TGTGCCAGTAGTATGGGTGAAGGCCTGTGGAACACCATATATTTT.

This clone is medium-sized. The chain links TRBV6-8 to TRBJ2-3; either TRBD1 or TRBD2 may fit D (7 bases each). V was clipped by 7 bases and J by 6 bases, with 17 bases between them. Germline CDR1 is MNHGY and CDR2 is SAAAGT. This CDR3 comprises 14 residues. CDR3 sequence: CASTGGGPRDTQYF. In DNA form, the CDR3 reads TGTGCCAGCACAGGGGGGGGGCCACGGGATACGCAGTATTTT.

The gene calls are TRBV28 and TRBJ2-2; 7 bases map to TRBD2. This CDR3 contains 14 residues. CDR1 MDHEN and CDR2 SYDVKM come from the germline V gene. The trim removed 6 bases at V and 6 bases at J, leaving 7 bases unmatched. CDR3 amino acids: CASSPSAGAGELFF. The CDR3 DNA is TGTGCCAGCAGCCCCTCCGCGGGGGCCGGGGAGCTGTTTTTT.

The chain combines TRBV10-2 with TRBJ2-1; D is perhaps TRBD2 (5 bases). This CDR3 has 15 amino acids. V gave up 2 bases and J gave up 2 bases, with 10 bases separating them. Germline values: CDR1 WSHSY, CDR2 SAAADI. The CDR3 region is CASSEGLRPYNEQFF. CDR3 nucleotides: TGCGCCAGCAGTGAGGGACTGAGACCCTACAATGAGCAGTTCTTC.

The rearrangement links TRBV5-1 to TRBJ1-3; no clear D. Trimming stripped 5 bases from V and 0 bases from J, with 9 bases between. This CDR3 comprises 14 residues. The germline V gene has CDR1 SGHRS and CDR2 YFSETQ. CDR3 sequence reads: CASREAHSGNTIYF. The DNA of the CDR3 is TGCGCCAGCAGGGAGGCCCACTCTGGAAACACCATATATTTT. Combining the CDR3 with reference TRBV5-1 and TRBJ1-3 gives the whole variable domain KAGVTQTPRYLIKTRGQQVTLSCSPISGHRSVSWYQQTPGQGLQFLFEYFSETQRNKGNFPGRFSGRQFSNSRSEMNVSTLELGDSALYLCASREAHSGNTIYFGEGSWLTVV.